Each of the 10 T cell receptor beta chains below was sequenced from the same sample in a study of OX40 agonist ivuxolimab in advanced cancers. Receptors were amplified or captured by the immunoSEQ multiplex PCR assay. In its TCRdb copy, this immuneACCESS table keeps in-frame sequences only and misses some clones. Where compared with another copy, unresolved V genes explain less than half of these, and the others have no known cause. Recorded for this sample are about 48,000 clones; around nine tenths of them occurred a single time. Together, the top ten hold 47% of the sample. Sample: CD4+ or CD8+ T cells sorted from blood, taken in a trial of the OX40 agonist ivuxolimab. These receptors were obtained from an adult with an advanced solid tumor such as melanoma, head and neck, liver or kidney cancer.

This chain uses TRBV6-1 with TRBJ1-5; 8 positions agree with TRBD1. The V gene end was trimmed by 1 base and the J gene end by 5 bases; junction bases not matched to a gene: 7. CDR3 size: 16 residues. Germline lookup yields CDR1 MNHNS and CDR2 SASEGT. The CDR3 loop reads CASSEGRTGSDQPQHF. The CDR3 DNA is TGTGCCAGCAGTGAAGGTCGGACAGGGTCGGATCAGCCCCAGCATTTT.

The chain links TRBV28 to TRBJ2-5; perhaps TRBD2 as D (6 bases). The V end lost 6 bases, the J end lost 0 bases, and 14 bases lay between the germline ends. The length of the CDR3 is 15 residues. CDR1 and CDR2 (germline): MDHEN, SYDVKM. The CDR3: CASRPGLRYQETQYF. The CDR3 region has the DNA TGTGCCAGCAGGCCGGGACTTAGGTACCAAGAGACCCAGTACTTC.

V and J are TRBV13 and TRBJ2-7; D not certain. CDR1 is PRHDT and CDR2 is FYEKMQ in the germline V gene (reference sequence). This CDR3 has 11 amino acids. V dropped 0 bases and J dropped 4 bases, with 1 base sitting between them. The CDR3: CASSLGYEQYF. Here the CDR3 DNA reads TGTGCCAGCAGCTTAGGGTACGAGCAGTACTTC. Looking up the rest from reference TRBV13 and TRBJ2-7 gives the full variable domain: AAGVIQSPRHLIKEKRETATLKCYPIPRHDTVYWYQQGPGQDPQFLISFYEKMQSDKGSIPDRFSAQQFSDYHSELNMSSLELGDSALYFCASSLGYEQYFGPGTRLTVT.

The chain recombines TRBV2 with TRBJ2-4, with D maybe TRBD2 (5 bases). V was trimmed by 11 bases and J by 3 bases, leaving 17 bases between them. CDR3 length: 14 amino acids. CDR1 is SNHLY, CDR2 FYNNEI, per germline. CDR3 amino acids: CAPQDRENKNIQYF. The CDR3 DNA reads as TGTGCCCCCCAGGACCGGGAAAACAAAAACATTCAGTACTTC.

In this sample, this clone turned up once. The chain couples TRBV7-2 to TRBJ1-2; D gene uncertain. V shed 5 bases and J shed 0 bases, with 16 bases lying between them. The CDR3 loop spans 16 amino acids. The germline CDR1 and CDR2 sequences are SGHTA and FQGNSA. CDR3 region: CASSRVRSHTNYGYTF. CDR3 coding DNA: TGTGCCAGCAGCCGGGTGCGGAGCCATACTAACTATGGCTACACCTTC.

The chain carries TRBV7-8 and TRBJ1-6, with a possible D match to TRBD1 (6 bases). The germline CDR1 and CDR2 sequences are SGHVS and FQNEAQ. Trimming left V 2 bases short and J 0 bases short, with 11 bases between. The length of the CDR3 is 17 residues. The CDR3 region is CASSLWDTSSYNSPLHF. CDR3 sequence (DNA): TGTGCCAGCAGCTTATGGGACACGAGCTCCTATAATTCACCCCTCCACTTT.

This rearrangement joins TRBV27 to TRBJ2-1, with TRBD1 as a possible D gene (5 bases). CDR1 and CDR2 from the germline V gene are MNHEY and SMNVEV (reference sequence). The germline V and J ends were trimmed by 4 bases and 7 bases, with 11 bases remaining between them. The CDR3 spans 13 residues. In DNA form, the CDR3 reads TGTGCCAGCAGTTGGGCAGGGTGGAATGAGCAGTTCTTC. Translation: CASSWAGWNEQFF.

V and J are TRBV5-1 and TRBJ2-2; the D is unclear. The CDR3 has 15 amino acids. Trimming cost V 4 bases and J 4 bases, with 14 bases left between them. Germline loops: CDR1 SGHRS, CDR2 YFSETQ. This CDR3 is CASSRSGSPTGELFF. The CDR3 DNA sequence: TGCGCCAGCAGCCGGTCGGGCAGCCCCACCGGGGAGCTGTTTTTT.

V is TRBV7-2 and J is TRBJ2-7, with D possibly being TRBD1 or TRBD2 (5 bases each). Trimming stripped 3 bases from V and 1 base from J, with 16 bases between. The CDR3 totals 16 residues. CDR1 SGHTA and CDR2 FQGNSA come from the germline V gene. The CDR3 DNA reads TGTGCCAGCAGCTTGGTCCCGGGACGGGATTCCTACGAGCAGTACTTC. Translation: CASSLVPGRDSYEQYF.

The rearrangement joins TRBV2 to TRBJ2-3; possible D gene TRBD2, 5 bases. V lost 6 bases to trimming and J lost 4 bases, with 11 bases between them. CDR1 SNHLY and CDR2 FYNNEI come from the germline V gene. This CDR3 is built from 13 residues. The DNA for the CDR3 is TGTGCCAGCAGCCCGGAGGCCTCAGATACGCAGTATTTT. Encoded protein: CASSPEASDTQYF.